This T cell receptor (beta chain) appears in the sequencing data of a study of T-cell memory formation after mild COVID-19. Points on this clonotype: Its antigen is not known.

Trimming left V 4 bases short and J 7 bases short, with 11 bases between. From germline, CDR1 is SNHLY and CDR2 FYNNEI. The CDR3 contains 13 residues. Points from the study as a whole: A balance of CD4 and CD8 characterized clones contracting day 15 to 85, whereas later expanders leaned CD4+. Contracting CD4+ clones lay largely in CM and EM, with CD8+ ones residing in EMRA.

After 5'RACE with constant-segment primers, TCR alpha and TCR beta cDNA libraries carrying sample barcodes and UMIs were obtained. TCRdb passed the 5' RACE reads through MiXCR, listing each CDR3 protein once. The repertoire holds 350,000 to 400,000 distinct CDR3 sequences, with roughly an eighth as singletons. The sequencing sample was made of PBMCs or a T cell subset sorted from them (not recorded which). This TCR was recovered from a man in his late teens or twenties who had mild COVID-19 (a few samples of this study predate the infection). Cell type and time point are not known. The rearrangement links TRBV2 to TRBJ1-5, with D possibly being TRBD1 (5 bases). CDR3 DNA sequence: TGTGCCAGCAGTGTCCAGGGTGACCAGCCCCAGCATTTT. Its translation: CASSVQGDQPQHF. The full variable domain, with the rest looked up from reference TRBV2 and TRBJ1-5, is EPEVTQTPSHQVTQMGQEVILRCVPISNHLYFYWYRQILGQKVEFLVSFYNNEISEKSEIFDDQFSVERPDGSNFTLKIRSTKLEDSAMYFCASSVQGDQPQHFGDGTRLSIL.